Listed below are T cell receptor beta chains from one sample, sequenced in a study of patients and donors after allogeneic stem cell transplantation. One entry per CDR3 protein results from TCRdb running MiXCR on the RT-PCR reads. The table lists about a million distinct CDR3 sequences, under 20% of them singletons. The sequencing input was blood, either unsorted or a sorted T cell fraction (not recorded which). These TCRs come from a human donor who was either an allogeneic HSCT recipient or a stem cell or donor lymphocyte infusion donor (not recorded which). It is not recorded whose cells these are; they may come from a transplant donor. Each CDR3 is given with its conserved first and last residue. A D gene is named only where the DNA matches it firmly. A clone size is listed for some rows: how often the clone was seen (once, few, many), or a class if it is expanded.

v_call,d_call,clone_size,j_call,cdr3_nt,cdr3_aa
TRBV7-9,TRBD1,few,TRBJ2-7,TGTGCCAGCAGCCTTGTTCCGGGACAGGGTAACGAGCAGTACTTC,CASSLVPGQGNEQYF
TRBV24-1,NA,NA,TRBJ2-3,TGTGCCACCAGTGATCGTCGGGTTAGAACAGATACGCAGTATTTT,CATSDRRVRTDTQYF
TRBV5-1,NA,NA,TRBJ1-1,TGCGCCAGCAGCTTGGCCACGGAGTCTGAAGCTTTCTTT,CASSLATESEAFF
TRBV20-1,NA,NA,TRBJ1-5,TGCAGTGCTATGACAGCAGGCAATCAGCCCCAGCATTTT,CSAMTAGNQPQHF
TRBV5-4,NA,NA,TRBJ2-5,TGTGCCAGCAGCCGGGACCTAACCCAAGAGACCCAGTACTTC,CASSRDLTQETQYF
TRBV7-9,NA,NA,TRBJ2-3,TGTGCCAGCAGCCACTTCTCGACAGATACGCAGTATTTT,CASSHFSTDTQYF
TRBV7-9,TRBD2,few,TRBJ2-1,TGTGCCAGCAGCTTAATGGGGGGGTTCGGCAATGAGCAGTTCTTC,CASSLMGGFGNEQFF
TRBV6-5,NA,NA,TRBJ2-1,TGTGCCAGCAGTTACTTCCAGGACTACAATGAGCAGTTCTTC,CASSYFQDYNEQFF
TRBV14,TRBD2,few,TRBJ2-3,TGTGCCAGCAGCCAAGATGTGATAGCGGGGGCAGATACGCAGTATTTT,CASSQDVIAGADTQYF
TRBV29-1,TRBD2,NA,TRBJ2-2,TGCAGCGTTCTGCGGGAGTCGGGCACCGGGGAGCTGTTTTTT,CSVLRESGTGELFF
TRBV12-3/TRBV12-4,TRBD1,many,TRBJ1-4,TGTGCCAGCAGGGCCGGGACAGCGAATGAAAAACTGTTTTTT,CASRAGTANEKLFF
TRBV4-1,TRBD1,NA,TRBJ2-7,TGCGCCAGCAGCAGCCGGGACAGGGAATACGAGCAGTACTTC,CASSSRDREYEQYF
TRBV29-1,NA,many,TRBJ2-2,TGCAGCGTTGCCCCCACGACGAACACCGGGGAGCTGTTTTTT,CSVAPTTNTGELFF
TRBV27,TRBD2,few,TRBJ2-7,TGTGCCAGCAGTTCGTGGATAGGACTAGCGGGGGGAGGAGGGGACGAGCAGTACTTC,CASSSWIGLAGGGGDEQYF
TRBV18,NA,few,TRBJ2-3,TGTGCCAGCTCACCCCCGACTAGAACAGATACGCAGTATTTT,CASSPPTRTDTQYF
TRBV19,TRBD1,few,TRBJ1-2,TGTGCCAGCAGACAGGGGGCGCTTGGCTACACCTTC,CASRQGALGYTF
TRBV28,TRBD2,NA,TRBJ2-1,TGTGCCAGCAGTTTATTGGGACTAACTCGCTCCTACAATGAGCAGTTCTTC,CASSLLGLTRSYNEQFF
TRBV12-3/TRBV12-4,NA,NA,TRBJ2-2,TGTGCCAGCAGTTTCGTACGGAACACCGGGGAGCTGTTTTTT,CASSFVRNTGELFF
TRBV12-3/TRBV12-4,NA,few,TRBJ1-2,TGTGCCAGCAGTTCAAGGACCCTAGCCTCGCGAGACTATGGCTACACCTTC,CASSSRTLASRDYGYTF
TRBV12-3/TRBV12-4,TRBD1,few,TRBJ1-2,TGTGCCAGCAGTCCTGACAGGGGGGAAAACTATGGCTACACCTTC,CASSPDRGENYGYTF
TRBV20-1,TRBD2,many,TRBJ2-5,TGCAGTGCTATCCGGGTAGCGGGGCCGGTCGAGACCCAGTACTTC,CSAIRVAGPVETQYF
TRBV6-1,NA,few,TRBJ1-1,TGTGCCAGCGATACCTCAGGGGCCCAGGTGAAAGCTTTCTTT,CASDTSGAQVKAFF
TRBV12-3/TRBV12-4,NA,many,TRBJ2-7,TGTGCCAGCAGCTTGAGGGGCTACGAGCAGTACTTC,CASSLRGYEQYF
TRBV12-3/TRBV12-4,NA,few,TRBJ2-3,TGTGCCACCTGCCTAAGGGGAGGAGGAGATACGCAGTATTTT,CATCLRGGGDTQYF
TRBV9,NA,few,TRBJ1-1,TGTGCCAGCAGCCCCCGTGACGGGACGAAAGAAGCTTTCTTT,CASSPRDGTKEAFF
TRBV7-3,NA,many,TRBJ1-3,TGTGCCAGCAGCTCTGCGGGGAGCTCTGGAAACACCATATATTTT,CASSSAGSSGNTIYF
TRBV19,TRBD1,NA,TRBJ1-2,TGTGCCAGTACCTACGGACAGGCGAACTATGGCTACACCTTC,CASTYGQANYGYTF
TRBV5-1,NA,NA,TRBJ1-1,TGCGCCAGCAGCACTAAGGACAGTCTACCGAACACTGAAGCTTTCTTT,CASSTKDSLPNTEAFF
TRBV4-2,NA,few,TRBJ2-4,TGTGCCAGCAGCTACGAGGGGATAGCCAAAAACATTCAGTACTTC,CASSYEGIAKNIQYF
TRBV7-9,NA,NA,TRBJ1-5,TGTGCCAGCAGCTCTACCATCGACAGTAGCAATCAGCCCCAGCATTTT,CASSSTIDSSNQPQHF
TRBV5-5,NA,NA,TRBJ1-1,TGTGCCAGCAGCTGGTTGTCTGAAGCTTTCTTT,CASSWLSEAFF
TRBV20-1,NA,NA,TRBJ2-5,TGCAGTGCTGCCCGCGCGGACTACCAAGAGACCCAGTACTTC,CSAARADYQETQYF
TRBV12-3/TRBV12-4,NA,NA,TRBJ1-2,TGTGCCAGCAGAACCGACAGGCCTGGAGGCTATGGCTACACCTTC,CASRTDRPGGYGYTF
TRBV7-3,TRBD1,few,TRBJ2-1,TGTGCCAGCAGCCAGGGACAGAGCTTATACAATGAGCAGTTCTTC,CASSQGQSLYNEQFF
TRBV29-1,NA,few,TRBJ2-3,TGCAGCGTTGAAAGGACGGCCACGGTAGATACGCAGTATTTT,CSVERTATVDTQYF
TRBV9,NA,few,TRBJ2-4,TGTGCCAGCAGCCCTCAGACTTGGGACATTCAGTACTTC,CASSPQTWDIQYF
TRBV20-1,TRBD2,NA,TRBJ2-5,TGCAGTGCTACCCCTAGCGGGGGGGGAGAGCAAGAGACCCAGTACTTC,CSATPSGGGEQETQYF
TRBV20-1,TRBD1,NA,TRBJ1-6,TGCAGTGCAACAGGGGGTCAGGGAAGCTCCTATAATTCACCCCTCCACTTT,CSATGGQGSSYNSPLHF